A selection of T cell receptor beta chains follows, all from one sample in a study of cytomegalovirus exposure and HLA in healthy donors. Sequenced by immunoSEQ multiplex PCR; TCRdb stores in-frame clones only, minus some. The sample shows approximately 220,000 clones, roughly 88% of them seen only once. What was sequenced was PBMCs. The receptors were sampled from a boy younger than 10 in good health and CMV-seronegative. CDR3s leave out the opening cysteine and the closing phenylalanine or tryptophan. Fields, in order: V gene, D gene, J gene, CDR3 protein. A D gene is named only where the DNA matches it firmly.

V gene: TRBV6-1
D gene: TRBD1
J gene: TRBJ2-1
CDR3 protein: ASSDWDRGDEQF

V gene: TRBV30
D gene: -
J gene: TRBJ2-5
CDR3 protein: AWRGASGFGAQY

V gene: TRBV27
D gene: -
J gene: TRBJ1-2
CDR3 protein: ASSFGRRYGYT

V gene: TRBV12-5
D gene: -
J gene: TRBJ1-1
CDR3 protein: ASGTPRGENTEAF

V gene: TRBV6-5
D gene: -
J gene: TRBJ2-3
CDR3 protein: ASSYSTGVPDTQY

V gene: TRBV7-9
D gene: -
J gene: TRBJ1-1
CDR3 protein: ASSFSREKAF

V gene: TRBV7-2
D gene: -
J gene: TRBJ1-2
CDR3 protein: ASSLYKGDYGYT

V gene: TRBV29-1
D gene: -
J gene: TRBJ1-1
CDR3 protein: SVYEAGMNTEAF

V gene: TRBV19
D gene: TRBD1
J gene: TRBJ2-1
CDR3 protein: ASRQGREQF

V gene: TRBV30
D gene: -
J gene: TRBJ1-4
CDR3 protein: AWARTGNEKLF

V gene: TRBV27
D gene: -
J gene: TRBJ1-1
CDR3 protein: ASRAENTEAF

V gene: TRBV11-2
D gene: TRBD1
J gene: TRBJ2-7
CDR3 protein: ASSLGQGGAYEQY

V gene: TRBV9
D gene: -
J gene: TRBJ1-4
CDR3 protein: ASSDPRREEKLF

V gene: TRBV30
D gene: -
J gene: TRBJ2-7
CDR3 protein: AWGTGVEQY

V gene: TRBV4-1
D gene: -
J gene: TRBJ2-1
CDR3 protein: ASSHSQDSFFWYEQF

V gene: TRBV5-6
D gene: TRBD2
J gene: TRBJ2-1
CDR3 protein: ASSRDGTSFYNEQF

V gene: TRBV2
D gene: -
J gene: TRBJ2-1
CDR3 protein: ASSTGRDNEQF

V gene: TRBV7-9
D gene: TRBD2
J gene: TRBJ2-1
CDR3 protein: ASWNSGGSSYNEQF

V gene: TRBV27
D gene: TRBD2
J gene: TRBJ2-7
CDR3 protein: ASSLTSGGTYEQY

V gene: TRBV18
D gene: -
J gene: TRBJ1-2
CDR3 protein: ASSPPGNYGYT

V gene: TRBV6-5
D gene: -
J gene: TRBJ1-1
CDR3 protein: ASSYGPMNTEAF

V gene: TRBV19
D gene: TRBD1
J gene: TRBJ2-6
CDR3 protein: ASSIGQGSSGANVLT

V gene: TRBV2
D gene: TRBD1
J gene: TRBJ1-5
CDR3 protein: ASGTGSNQPQH

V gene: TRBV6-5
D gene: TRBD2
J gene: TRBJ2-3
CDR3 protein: ASRRGGKSGDTQY

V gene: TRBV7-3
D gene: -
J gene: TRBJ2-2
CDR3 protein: ASSRLGPGGELF

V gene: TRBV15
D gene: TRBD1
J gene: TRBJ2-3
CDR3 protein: ATSPTRTGVRTDTQY

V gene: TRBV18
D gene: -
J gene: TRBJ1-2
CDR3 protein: ASSPGGLNGYT

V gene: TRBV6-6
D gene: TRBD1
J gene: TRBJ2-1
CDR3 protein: VATLQGLSYNEQF

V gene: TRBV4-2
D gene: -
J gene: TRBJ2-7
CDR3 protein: ASSQDPDFSYEQY

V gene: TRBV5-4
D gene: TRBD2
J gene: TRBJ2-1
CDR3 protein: ASGGGGASNEQF

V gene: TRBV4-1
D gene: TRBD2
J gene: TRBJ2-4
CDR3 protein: ASSQGLAGGLAKNIQY

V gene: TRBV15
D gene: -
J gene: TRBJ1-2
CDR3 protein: ATSPRGGDYGYT

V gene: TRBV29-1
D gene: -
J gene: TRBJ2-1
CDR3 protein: SAGGRDNEQF

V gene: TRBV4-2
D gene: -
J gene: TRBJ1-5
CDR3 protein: ASSQEQINQPRH

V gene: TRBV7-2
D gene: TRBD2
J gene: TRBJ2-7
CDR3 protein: ASSLGSGSHEQY

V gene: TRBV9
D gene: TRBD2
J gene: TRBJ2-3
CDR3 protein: ATSAGLARTDTQY

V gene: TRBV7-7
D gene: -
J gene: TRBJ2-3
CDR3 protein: ASSSDTTDTQY

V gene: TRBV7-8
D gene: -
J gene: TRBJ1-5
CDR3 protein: ASSLDSQGIGPQH

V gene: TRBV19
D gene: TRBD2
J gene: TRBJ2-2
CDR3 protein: ASSMMTSGSGELF

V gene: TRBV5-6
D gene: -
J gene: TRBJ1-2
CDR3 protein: ASSLESTGDYGYT

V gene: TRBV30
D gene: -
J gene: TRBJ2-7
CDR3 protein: AWSVAHEQY

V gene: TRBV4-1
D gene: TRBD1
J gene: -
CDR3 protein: ASSRRDRGYEQY